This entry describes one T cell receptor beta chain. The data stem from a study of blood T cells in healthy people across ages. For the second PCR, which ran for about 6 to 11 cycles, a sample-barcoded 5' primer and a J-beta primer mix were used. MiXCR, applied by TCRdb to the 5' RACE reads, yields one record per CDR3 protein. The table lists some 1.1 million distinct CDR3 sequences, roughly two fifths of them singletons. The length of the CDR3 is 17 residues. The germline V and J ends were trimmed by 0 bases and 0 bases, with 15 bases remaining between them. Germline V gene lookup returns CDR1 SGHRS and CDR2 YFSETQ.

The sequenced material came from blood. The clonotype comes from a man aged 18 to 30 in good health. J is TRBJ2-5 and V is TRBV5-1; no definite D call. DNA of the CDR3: TGCGCCAGCAGCTTGGTGGTAGGAGACCCCTACCAAGAGACCCAGTACTTC. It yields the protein CASSLVVGDPYQETQYF.